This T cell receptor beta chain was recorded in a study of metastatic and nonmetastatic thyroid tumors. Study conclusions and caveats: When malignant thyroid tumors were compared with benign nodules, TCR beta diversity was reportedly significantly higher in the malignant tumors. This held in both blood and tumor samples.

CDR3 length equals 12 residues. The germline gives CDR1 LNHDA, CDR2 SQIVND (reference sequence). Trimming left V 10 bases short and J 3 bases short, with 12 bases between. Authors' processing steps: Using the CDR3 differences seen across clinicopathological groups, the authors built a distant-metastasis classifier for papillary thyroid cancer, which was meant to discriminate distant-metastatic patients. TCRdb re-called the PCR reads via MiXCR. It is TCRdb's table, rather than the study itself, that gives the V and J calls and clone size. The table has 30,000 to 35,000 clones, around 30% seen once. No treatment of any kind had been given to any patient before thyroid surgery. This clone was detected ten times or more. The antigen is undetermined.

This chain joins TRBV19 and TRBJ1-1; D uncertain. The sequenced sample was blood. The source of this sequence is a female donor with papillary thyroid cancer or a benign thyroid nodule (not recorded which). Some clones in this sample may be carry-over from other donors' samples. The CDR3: CAIRDGDTEAFF. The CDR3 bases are TGTGCCATTCGAGATGGGGACACTGAAGCTTTCTTT.